This entry lists 25 T cell receptor beta chains sequenced from one sample in a study of blood T cell repertoires in COVID-19 (dated by TCRdb to 2018 to 2020). The protocol used for the library was the immunoSEQ multiplex PCR assay. Drawn from immuneACCESS, this table holds only the in-frame rearrangements with V and J called that TCRdb kept. Clones are partly lost; checked studies trace under half to an unresolved V gene and leave the rest unexplained. Recorded for this sample are 300,000 or so clones; roughly 87% of them occurred a single time. The ten most abundant clones make up 0.9% to 1.2% of the sample. Material: PBMCs or T cells enriched from blood (not recorded which). These receptors all stem from a woman between 25 and 40 years old who had recovered from COVID-19.

J is TRBJ1-1 and V is TRBV14; D is perhaps TRBD1 (6 bases). The CDR3 length is 19 residues. The germline gives CDR1 SGHDN, CDR2 FVKESK. Deletions cut 0 bases from V and 6 bases from J, with 26 bases between. CDR3 protein: CASSQEGGPRDPLDAEAFF. CDR3 nucleotide sequence: TGTGCCAGCAGCCAAGAAGGGGGTCCTAGGGATCCTCTAGACGCTGAAGCTTTCTTT.

The chain combines TRBV5-1 with TRBJ2-1; a possible D gene is TRBD1 (6 bases). This CDR3 is 16 amino acids long. Looked up from germline, CDR1 is SGHRS and CDR2 is YFSETQ. Trimming cost V 0 bases and J 0 bases, with 10 bases left between them. The CDR3 region is CASSLDLDSSYNEQFF. Here the CDR3 DNA reads TGCGCCAGCAGCTTGGACCTGGACAGCTCCTACAATGAGCAGTTCTTC.

This sequence joins TRBV7-2 and TRBJ2-5; no clear D. This CDR3 region has 15 residues. V was clipped by 1 base and J by 5 bases, with 14 bases between them. Germline values: CDR1 SGHTA, CDR2 FQGNSA. CDR3 protein: CASSLVGTVPETQYF. The CDR3 DNA sequence: TGTGCCAGCAGCTTAGTTGGTACAGTCCCTGAGACCCAGTACTTC.

V is TRBV6-1 and J is TRBJ1-5, with D possibly TRBD1 on 6 matching bases. This CDR3 has 15 residues. Germline loops: CDR1 MNHNS, CDR2 SASEGT. The germline V and J ends were trimmed by 1 base and 7 bases, with 14 bases remaining between them. The CDR3 reads CASSEGKQGRQPQHF. In DNA, the CDR3 is TGTGCCAGCAGTGAAGGGAAACAGGGACGACAGCCCCAGCATTTT.

The chain couples TRBV6-2 or TRBV6-3 to TRBJ1-6; D ambiguous. The length of the CDR3 is 15 residues. Germline V lookup: CDR1 MNHEY, CDR2 SVGEGT. V dropped 2 bases and J dropped 7 bases, with 12 bases sitting between them. The CDR3 DNA is TGTGCCAGCAGTTACCTCCCTTCCCCCAATTCACCCCTCCACTTT. Residues: CASSYLPSPNSPLHF.

The chain uses TRBV6-2 or TRBV6-3 and TRBJ1-1; tentative D call: TRBD1 (5 bases). The CDR3 sequence is 11 residues long. In germline, CDR1 is MNHEY, CDR2 SVGEGT. The germline V and J ends were trimmed by 5 bases and 10 bases, with 11 bases remaining between them. The DNA for the CDR3 is TGTGCCAGCAGTCAGGGCGGAGTAGCTTTCTTT. Encoded protein: CASSQGGVAFF.

The chain recombines TRBV9 with TRBJ2-1, with D tentatively TRBD2 (7 bases). Per germline, CDR1 SGDLS and CDR2 YYNGEE. Trimming shortened V by 2 bases and J by 5 bases, and 20 bases separated the two germline ends. The CDR3 length is 17 residues. CDR3 in DNA: TGTGCCAGCAGCGTTTATGAGAGGGGGGGCAGCCACAATGAGCAGTTCTTC. It is translated as CASSVYERGGSHNEQFF.

This sequence joins TRBV5-4 and TRBJ1-4, with 10 bases aligning to TRBD1. This CDR3 has 17 residues. V was clipped by 2 bases and J by 4 bases; unmatched bases: 8. Germline assignment: CDR1 SGHNT and CDR2 YYREEE (reference sequence). CDR3 amino acids: CASSFLTGGNGNEKLFF. Written as DNA, the CDR3 is TGTGCCAGCAGCTTTCTGACAGGGGGCAATGGTAATGAAAAACTGTTTTTT.

The chain has TRBV28 and TRBJ2-7, with 8 bases aligning to TRBD1. The length of the CDR3 is 15 residues. Germline CDR1 MDHEN, CDR2 SYDVKM. Trimming cost V 5 bases and J 1 base; bases outside gene matches: 7. DNA for the CDR3: TGTGCCAGCAGTGCCCCGGGACAGGTATCCTACGAGCAGTACTTC. Encoded protein: CASSAPGQVSYEQYF.

This CDR3 is CASSLRGAGYEQYF. The CDR3, as DNA: TGTGCCAGCAGCCTCCGGGGGGCCGGGTACGAGCAGTACTTC. The chain joins TRBV4-2 to TRBJ2-7, with D tentatively TRBD2 (7 bases). V was pared by 4 bases and J by 4 bases, with 14 bases between. The germline CDR1 and CDR2 sequences are LGHNA and YNFKEQ. The CDR3 consists of 14 residues.

This clone showed up just once. The V and J genes are TRBV10-1 and TRBJ1-1; the D gene is possibly TRBD1 (5 bases). V was pared by 6 bases and J by 6 bases, with 20 bases between. Looked up from germline, CDR1 is WNHNN and CDR2 is SYGVQD (reference sequence). The CDR3 runs 15 residues. The CDR3 loop reads CASRIDRGGGSEAFF. The CDR3 DNA follows: TGCGCCAGCAGGATTGATAGGGGCGGAGGGTCTGAAGCTTTCTTT.

This clone was seen a few times. The J gene is TRBJ1-4, the V gene TRBV10-3; TRBD1 aligns across 8 bases. Germline loops: CDR1 ENHRY, CDR2 SYGVKD. V shed 6 bases and J 5 bases; nucleotides not matched to a gene: 11. The CDR3 runs 16 residues. The CDR3 DNA sequence: TGTGCCATCAGGGCTAACAGGGGGAGACAAAATGAAAAACTGTTTTTT. Protein product: CAIRANRGRQNEKLFF.

V gene TRBV5-5 combines with J gene TRBJ2-7, with D perhaps matching TRBD1 (6 bases). The V and J ends lost 5 bases and 1 base respectively, with 16 bases between them. Per the germline V gene, CDR1 is SGHKS and CDR2 is YYEKEE (reference sequence). The CDR3 sequence is 15 residues long. CDR3 nucleotides: TGTGCCAGCAGTCGTCAGGCAGGGGAATCCTACGAGCAGTACTTC. This codes for CASSRQAGESYEQYF.

The chain is built from TRBV15 and TRBJ2-3; 8 bases align to TRBD1. Trimming removed 1 base from V and 2 bases from J; junction bases left unmatched: 5. From germline, CDR1 is LNHNV and CDR2 YYDKDF (reference sequence). The CDR3 runs to 16 residues. The CDR3 nucleotides read TGTGCCACCAGCAGAGTAAGGGACAGGTCCACAGATACGCAGTATTTT. It yields the protein CATSRVRDRSTDTQYF.

The chain couples TRBV12-5 to TRBJ2-5; TRBD1 aligns across 9 bases. Germline CDR1 and CDR2: LGHNT and FRNRAP. The CDR3 totals 16 residues. V shed 1 base, J shed 2 bases, and the junction held 5 bases outside the gene matches. DNA for the CDR3: TGTGCTAGTGGTTTGGGCTCGGGACAGGGACAAGAGACCCAGTACTTC. It codes for CASGLGSGQGQETQYF.

The chain couples TRBV10-1 to TRBJ2-7; the D gene is possibly TRBD1 (5 bases). V was pared by 0 bases and J by 4 bases, with 13 bases between. The CDR3 contains 15 residues. Germline CDR1 is WNHNN and CDR2 is SYGVQD (reference sequence). The CDR3 DNA follows: TGCGCCAGCAGTGAGTCTGGAACCGGACAATACGAGCAGTACTTC. This gives the protein CASSESGTGQYEQYF.

The sample holds one count of this clone. The chain couples TRBV2 to TRBJ1-2; TRBD1 agrees at 11 bases. The CDR3 spans 15 residues. The V gene end was trimmed by 6 bases and the J gene end by 5 bases; junction bases not matched to a gene: 8. The germline V gene has CDR1 SNHLY and CDR2 FYNNEI. DNA of the CDR3: TGTGCCAGCAGGAACGGACAGGGGGCGGGATATGGCTACACCTTC. It is translated as CASRNGQGAGYGYTF.

The J gene is TRBJ2-2, the V gene TRBV28, with TRBD1 identical over 8 bases. This CDR3 is 17 amino acids long. Germline-derived CDR1 and CDR2 are MDHEN and SYDVKM. V dropped 6 bases and J dropped 5; count of bases not matched to a gene: 14. CDR3 loop: CASSGNQGAGVTGELFF. CDR3 coding DNA: TGTGCCAGCAGCGGGAACCAGGGGGCAGGAGTGACCGGGGAGCTGTTTTTT.

This rearrangement joins TRBV3-1 (or the pseudogene TRBV3-2) to TRBJ2-7; TRBD1 might be the D (6 bases). V was trimmed by 1 base and J by 5 bases, leaving 15 bases between them. The length of the CDR3 is 15 residues. Germline CDR1 reads LGHDT; CDR2 reads YNNKEL (reference sequence). CDR3 DNA sequence: TGTGCCAGCAGCCAAGGCTACAGGGTTTGGGACGAGCAGTACTTC. Translation gives CASSQGYRVWDEQYF.

The gene calls are TRBV30 and TRBJ2-3, with no clear D. The CDR3 contains 16 residues. Per the germline V gene, CDR1 is GTSNPN and CDR2 is SVGIG (reference sequence). The V end lost 0 bases, the J end lost 5 bases, and 18 bases lay between the germline ends. The CDR3 region is CAWSVIRARMIDTQYF. CDR3 DNA sequence: TGTGCCTGGAGTGTAATACGTGCCAGGATGATAGATACGCAGTATTTT. Full variable domain (remainder filled in from reference TRBV30 and TRBJ2-3): SQTIHQWPATLVQPVGSPLSLECTVEGTSNPNLYWYRQAAGRGLQLLFYSVGIGQISSEVPQNLSASRPQDRQFILSSKKLLLSDSGFYLCAWSVIRARMIDTQYFGPGTRLTVL.

The chain uses TRBV28 and TRBJ2-7; a weak D match, TRBD2 (6 bases). Germline V gives CDR1 MDHEN, CDR2 SYDVKM. The CDR3 length is 13 residues. The V gene lost 6 bases and the J gene lost 5 bases, with 14 bases spanning the gap. This CDR3 reads CASSYPGVHEQYF. The CDR3 DNA sequence: TGTGCCAGCAGCTACCCGGGGGTCCACGAGCAGTACTTC. Combining the CDR3 with reference TRBV28 and TRBJ2-7 gives the whole variable domain DVKVTQSSRYLVKRTGEKVFLECVQDMDHENMFWYRQDPGLGLRLIYFSYDVKMKEKGDIPEGYSVSREKKERFSLILESASTNQTSMYLCASSYPGVHEQYFGPGTRLTVT.

The chain employs TRBV6-1 and TRBJ1-5; no definite D call. The V gene's germline CDR1 is MNHNS and CDR2 SASEGT. This CDR3 contains 13 residues. V lost 2 bases to trimming and J lost 6 bases, with 8 bases between them. This CDR3 reads CASSENRAQPQHF. The DNA of the CDR3 is TGTGCCAGCAGTGAAAATCGAGCTCAGCCCCAGCATTTT.

J is TRBJ2-3 and V is TRBV4-1; TRBD2 is a possible D gene (5 bases). The CDR3 consists of 15 residues. The V gene lost 4 bases and the J gene lost 2 bases, with 13 bases spanning the gap. CDR1 is MGHRA and CDR2 is YSYEKL in the germline V gene. In DNA form, the CDR3 reads TGCGCCAGCAGCCGCGGACTCTTTAACACAGATACGCAGTATTTT. This codes for CASSRGLFNTDTQYF.

This clone has just one count. The chain couples TRBV5-5 to TRBJ2-2; 9 nucleotides align to TRBD1. The ends lost 4 bases at V and 4 bases at J; junction bases unmatched: 5. This CDR3 contains 15 residues. Germline loops: CDR1 SGHKS, CDR2 YYEKEE (reference sequence). CDR3: CASSRDRVPTGELFF. In DNA, the CDR3 is TGTGCCAGCAGCCGGGACAGGGTTCCCACCGGGGAGCTGTTTTTT. The full variable domain, with the rest looked up from reference TRBV5-5 and TRBJ2-2, is DAGVTQSPTHLIKTRGQQVTLRCSPISGHKSVSWYQQVLGQGPQFIFQYYEKEERGRGNFPDRFSARQFPNYSSELNVNALLLGDSALYLCASSRDRVPTGELFFGEGSRLTVL.

This chain joins TRBV7-2 and TRBJ2-7; 11 nucleotides align to TRBD2. Trimming at V came to 4 bases and at J to 2 bases, leaving 7 bases not matched to a gene. CDR3 length equals 16 residues. CDR1 SGHTA and CDR2 FQGNSA come from the germline V gene. This chain's CDR3 is CASSSTPGLAAYEQYF. As DNA, the CDR3 is TGTGCCAGCAGCTCCACTCCGGGACTAGCGGCCTACGAGCAGTACTTC.